Presented here are 17 T cell receptor beta chains from one specimen sequenced in a study of neurological immune-mediated disorders. MiXCR, applied by TCRdb to the 5' RACE reads, yields one record per CDR3 protein. Counted here are tens of thousands of distinct CDR3 sequences, about 5% occurring once; the ten biggest clones make up roughly 2%. Specimen: PBMCs. The receptors originated from a woman in her seventies with multiple sclerosis.

This clonotype was observed at least ten times. The chain employs TRBV20-1 and TRBJ2-1, with D uncertain. Trimming shortened V by 3 bases and J by 0 bases, and 6 bases separated the two germline ends. CDR3 length: 13 residues. CDR1 and CDR2 (germline): DFQATT, SNEGSKA (reference sequence). The CDR3 bases are TGCAGTGCTAGGGAGAGCTCCTACAATGAGCAGTTCTTC. Amino acid sequence: CSARESSYNEQFF.

This clonotype was recorded many times. The chain links TRBV12-3 or TRBV12-4 to TRBJ1-1, with no clear D. With 2 bases removed from V and 2 bases from J, the gap between germline ends came to 9 bases. CDR3 length: 14 residues. Here the CDR3 DNA reads TGTGCCAGCAGTTTATTCACAGTTAACACTGAAGCTTTCTTT. Translating it yields CASSLFTVNTEAFF.

This clonotype has at least ten counts. The CDR3 bases are TGTGCCAGCGCCCGGGACAGGGACACCGGGGAGCTGTTTTTT. It specifies CASARDRDTGELFF. V is TRBV25-1 and J is TRBJ2-2; TRBD1 matches 9 bases. Per the germline V gene, CDR1 is MGHDK and CDR2 is SYGVNS. The CDR3 sequence is 14 residues long. The V gene end was trimmed by 8 bases and the J gene end by 3 bases; junction bases not matched to a gene: 4. Complete variable domain (other parts from reference TRBV25-1 and TRBJ2-2): EADIYQTPRYLVIGTGKKITLECSQTMGHDKMYWYQQDPGMELHLIHYSYGVNSTEKGDLSSESTVSRIRTEHFPLTLESARPSHTSQYLCASARDRDTGELFFGEGSRLTVL.

At least ten counts were recorded for this clonotype. J is TRBJ2-7 and V is TRBV11-2; tentatively, D is TRBD1 (6 bases). Trimming removed 2 bases at V and 1 base at J, with 15 bases between. Germline V lookup: CDR1 SGHAT, CDR2 FQNNGV. The CDR3 extends over 16 amino acids. The CDR3 DNA reads as TGTGCCAGCAGCTTAACTTGGACAGACGTATCCTACGAGCAGTACTTC. Encoded protein: CASSLTWTDVSYEQYF. Together with reference TRBV11-2 and TRBJ2-7, the CDR3 gives the full variable domain: EAGVAQSPRYKIIEKRQSVAFWCNPISGHATLYWYQQILGQGPKLLIQFQNNGVVDDSQLPKDRFSAERLKGVDSTLKIQPAKLEDSAVYLCASSLTWTDVSYEQYFGPGTRLTVT.

There are many counts of this clonotype. The chain has TRBV20-1 and TRBJ2-1; 8 positions match TRBD2. Per the germline V gene, CDR1 is DFQATT and CDR2 is SNEGSKA (reference sequence). V trimming: 3 bases; J trimming: 5 bases; junction bases outside the gene matches: 6. The CDR3 has 14 residues. CDR3 sequence: CSASGGGGNNEQFF. The CDR3 DNA reads as TGCAGTGCTAGCGGTGGCGGGGGGAACAATGAGCAGTTCTTC.

The J gene is TRBJ1-4, the V gene TRBV25-1; a possible D gene is TRBD1 (6 bases). Trimming removed 4 bases from V and 8 bases from J, with 17 bases in between. Germline CDR1 is MGHDK and CDR2 is SYGVNS. This CDR3 region has 15 residues. CDR3 nucleotides: TGTGCCAGCAGTGCGGGAGGGGGACTGAAAGAAAAACTGTTTTTT. Translating gives CASSAGGGLKEKLFF.

The chain is built from TRBV6-2 or TRBV6-3 and TRBJ2-2; D tentatively fits TRBD1 or TRBD2 (5 bases each). Trimming took 2 bases from V and 0 from J, leaving 10 bases between them. This CDR3 spans 16 amino acids. Germline V lookup: CDR1 MNHEY, CDR2 SVGEGT. This CDR3 is CASSYGGFANTGELFF. The CDR3 bases are TGTGCCAGCAGTTACGGGGGATTCGCGAACACCGGGGAGCTGTTTTTT.

In this sample, this clonotype turned up many times. V is TRBV20-1 and J is TRBJ1-5; 9 bases line up with TRBD1. The CDR3 loop spans 16 amino acids. Germline V lookup: CDR1 DFQATT, CDR2 SNEGSKA (reference sequence). Losses at the gene ends were 3 bases for V and 4 bases for J; bases not matched to a gene: 10. The CDR3 loop is CSASPPGTGMNQPQHF. CDR3 sequence (DNA): TGCAGTGCTAGTCCCCCCGGGACAGGGATGAATCAGCCCCAGCATTTT.

This clonotype was seen ten or more times. This sequence joins TRBV7-2 and TRBJ2-1, with D possibly matching TRBD1 (6 bases). CDR1 and CDR2 (germline): SGHTA, FQGNSA. V dropped 7 bases and J dropped 7 bases, with 14 bases sitting between them. CDR3 size: 13 residues. Written as DNA, the CDR3 is TGTGCCAGCAAACCATGGACAGCAAATGAGCAGTTCTTC. It yields the protein CASKPWTANEQFF.

The table lists this clonotype with many counts. This chain connects TRBV20-1 to TRBJ2-7; TRBD1 agrees at 10 bases. The CDR3 length is 13 residues. Germline CDR1 is DFQATT and CDR2 is SNEGSKA (reference sequence). With V trimmed by 3 bases and J by 2 bases, 1 base remained unmatched. CDR3 DNA: TGCAGTGCTAGCGGACAGGGGGCCTACGAGCAGTACTTC. Protein: CSASGQGAYEQYF.

This clonotype was seen repeatedly, ten times or more. This chain joins TRBV7-8 and TRBJ2-7; tentatively, D is TRBD2 (6 bases). The CDR3 spans 12 residues. Looked up from germline, CDR1 is SGHVS and CDR2 is FQNEAQ. Trimming took off 8 bases at V and 6 bases at J, with 14 bases between the two ends. The CDR3 is CASREPPGEQYF. As DNA, the CDR3 is TGTGCCAGCCGGGAGCCCCCAGGCGAGCAGTACTTC.

This clonotype showed up many times. The chain carries TRBV7-2 and TRBJ1-5; 7 nucleotides line up with TRBD1. The length of the CDR3 is 14 residues. Germline V CDR1 and CDR2: SGHTA, FQGNSA. V gave up 4 bases and J gave up 6 bases; unmatched junction bases: 6. The CDR3 region has the DNA TGTGCCAGCAGCTCAACAGGGGTTCCTCAGCCCCAGCATTTT. As protein: CASSSTGVPQPQHF.

This clonotype was observed at least ten times. The chain recombines TRBV29-1 with TRBJ1-5, with 9 nucleotides matching TRBD1. The germline gives CDR1 SQVTM, CDR2 ANQGSEA. The CDR3 length is 14 residues. V gave up 5 bases and J gave up 4 bases; unmatched junction bases: 6. The CDR3 nucleotides are TGCAGCGTTCTCGACAGGGGGGTAAATCAGCCCCAGCATTTT. This gives the protein CSVLDRGVNQPQHF.

There are many counts of this clonotype. V is TRBV18 and J is TRBJ2-7; D could derive from TRBD1 or TRBD2 (6 bases each). This CDR3 region has 15 residues. V shed 3 bases and J shed 6 bases, with 18 bases lying between them. Germline V gives CDR1 KGHSH, CDR2 LQKENI. This CDR3 reads CASSPTTGPGGEQYF. CDR3 sequence (DNA): TGTGCCAGCTCACCGACGACAGGCCCCGGGGGCGAGCAGTACTTC.

This clonotype was seen repeatedly, ten times or more. V and J are TRBV7-2 and TRBJ2-1; D gene ambiguous. The CDR3 extends over 15 amino acids. Per the germline V gene, CDR1 is SGHTA and CDR2 is FQGNSA. Deletions cut 3 bases from V and 6 bases from J, with 15 bases between. CDR3 nucleotides: TGTGCCAGCAGCTTTGGGTGGGTAGGCCCCAATGAGCAGTTCTTC. It is translated as CASSFGWVGPNEQFF. Supplemented by reference TRBV7-2 and TRBJ2-1, the full variable domain reads GAGVSQSPSNKVTEKGKDVELRCDPISGHTALYWYRQSLGQGLEFLIYFQGNSAPDKSGLPSDRFSAERTGGSVSTLTIQRTQQEDSAVYLCASSFGWVGPNEQFFGPGTRLTVL.

About this clonotype: A much larger clone sits a single nucleotide away, making a read error possible. J is TRBJ2-7 and V is TRBV29-1, with D tentatively TRBD1 (5 bases). Germline CDR1 SQVTM, CDR2 ANQGSEA. The CDR3 is made up of 14 amino acids. CDR3 nucleotides: TGCAGCGTTGAAGCCGGCAGGGCCCCCTACGAGCTGTACTTC. This encodes CSVEAGRAPYELYF.

The table lists this clonotype with many counts. This rearrangement joins TRBV3-1 to TRBJ1-1, with 9 nucleotides matching TRBD1. J gave up 4 bases and V 1 base, and 4 bases lay outside the gene matches. The CDR3 covers 15 residues. The V gene's germline CDR1 is LGHDT and CDR2 YNNKEL (reference sequence). CDR3 amino acids: CASSQGTGVGTEAFF. The CDR3 coding sequence is TGTGCCAGCAGCCAAGGGACAGGGGTTGGCACTGAAGCTTTCTTT.